The 21 T cell receptor beta chains below were found in one sample sequenced in a study of neurological immune-mediated disorders. TCRdb fed the 5' RACE reads into MiXCR, producing one record per CDR3 protein. The sample yields under 80,000 distinct CDR3 sequences, 9.4% seen once. Input material: PBMCs. The receptors come from a man aged 45-65 years in good health.

As to this clonotype: At one end, the junction sequence differs from germline, possibly due to a read error. The chain has TRBV27 and TRBJ2-5; 11 bases match TRBD1. CDR3 length: 16 residues. Germline values: CDR1 MNHEY, CDR2 SMNVEV (reference sequence). The CDR3 bases are TGTGCCAGAAGTTTAAGCCGGACAGGGGGCGGGGAGACCCAGTACTTC. Its protein is CARSLSRTGGGETQYF.

This clonotype showed up many times. The gene calls are TRBV12-3 or TRBV12-4 and TRBJ1-1, with D uncertain. The V end lost 5 bases, the J end lost 7 bases, and 8 bases lay between the germline ends. The CDR3 contains 11 residues. CDR3 region: CASSLAREAFF. DNA for the CDR3: TGTGCCAGCAGTCTCGCCCGTGAAGCTTTCTTT.

This clonotype has a count of ten or more. The chain is built from TRBV7-2 and TRBJ2-7; no reliable D call. V lost 5 bases and J 3 bases, leaving 8 bases between the germline ends. This CDR3 comprises 12 residues. Germline values: CDR1 SGHTA, CDR2 FQGNSA. CDR3 DNA sequence: TGTGCCAGCAGCGACGGATACTACGAGCAGTACTTC. Its protein product is CASSDGYYEQYF.

The sample holds many counts of this clonotype. CDR3 sequence (DNA): TGCAGTGCTGAGACTAGCGGGTTCACAGATACGCAGTATTTT. Protein product: CSAETSGFTDTQYF. V usage is TRBV20-1 and J usage is TRBJ2-3, with 10 bases lining up with TRBD2. J gave up 2 bases and V 5 bases, and 4 bases lay outside the gene matches. The CDR3 covers 14 residues. Germline V gene lookup returns CDR1 DFQATT and CDR2 SNEGSKA (reference sequence).

This clonotype was recorded many times. The rearrangement uses TRBV7-2 and TRBJ1-2; TRBD1 is a possible D gene (6 bases). The CDR3 sequence is 15 residues long. The germline V and J ends were trimmed by 4 bases and 5 bases, with 17 bases remaining between them. Germline-derived CDR1 and CDR2 are SGHTA and FQGNSA. The CDR3: CASSSYQGLGYGYTF. CDR3 nucleotides: TGTGCCAGCAGCTCGTACCAGGGGCTAGGGTATGGCTACACCTTC.

Ten or more counts support this clonotype. The chain couples TRBV20-1 to TRBJ2-1, with 9 bases matching TRBD2. CDR3 length: 17 amino acids. V shed 0 bases and J 4 bases; nucleotides not matched to a gene: 10. CDR1 and CDR2 (germline): DFQATT, SNEGSKA (reference sequence). CDR3 DNA: TGCAGTGCTAGAGATGGGGCCGCGGGAGGGTGGTACAATGAGCAGTTCTTC. Translated: CSARDGAAGGWYNEQFF.

This clonotype showed up just a few times. A clone one base away is much larger, so this may be a read error. The chain has TRBV28 and TRBJ2-1; TRBD1 aligns across 9 bases. The ends lost 1 base at V and 12 bases at J; junction bases unmatched: 7. The germline gives CDR1 MDHEN, CDR2 SYDVKM. This CDR3 contains 14 residues. The DNA of the CDR3 is TGTGCCAGCAGTTTATACAGGGGGCACAGAGGGCAGTTCTTC. Protein product: CASSLYRGHRGQFF. Full variable domain (rest looked up from reference TRBV28 and TRBJ2-1): DVKVTQSSRYLVKRTGEKVFLECVQDMDHENMFWYRQDPGLGLRLIYFSYDVKMKEKGDIPEGYSVSREKKERFSLILESASTNQTSMYLCASSLYRGHRGQFFGPGTRLTVL.

This clonotype was seen ten or more times. This rearrangement joins TRBV9 to TRBJ2-1, with a possible D match to TRBD1 (6 bases). The length of the CDR3 is 15 residues. In germline, CDR1 is SGDLS, CDR2 YYNGEE. The V and J ends lost 3 bases and 0 bases respectively, with 10 bases between them. CDR3 DNA: TGTGCCAGCAGCGGAACAGGGAGCTCCTACAATGAGCAGTTCTTC. It encodes CASSGTGSSYNEQFF.

This clonotype came up many times. The chain employs TRBV5-1 and TRBJ2-1; D not certain. V lost 4 bases to trimming and J lost 0 bases, with 8 bases between them. The CDR3 has 14 residues. Germline CDR1 reads SGHRS; CDR2 reads YFSETQ. CDR3 coding DNA: TGCGCCAGCAGCCCCTGGGGCTCCTACAATGAGCAGTTCTTC. Its translation: CASSPWGSYNEQFF.

Remarks on this clonotype: Mismatch with germline at one junction end may stem from a read error. This chain uses TRBV9 with TRBJ1-6; D gene uncertain. This CDR3 region has 14 residues. Germline values: CDR1 SGDLS, CDR2 YYNGEE. DNA of the CDR3: TGTGCCAACAGCGTACGCTCCAGTGAACCACCCCTCCACTTT. Translated, it gives CANSVRSSEPPLHF.

This clonotype appeared many times. CDR3 amino acids: CASSLLGGETQYF. CDR3 nucleotides: TGTGCCAGCAGCCTCCTAGGGGGAGAGACCCAGTACTTC. The chain recombines TRBV7-8 with TRBJ2-5; D might be TRBD1 (6 bases). The CDR3 length is 13 residues. The ends were cut back, 5 bases at V and 4 bases at J, with 11 bases in the middle. In germline, CDR1 is SGHVS, CDR2 FQNEAQ.

The table lists this clonotype with many counts. The chain carries TRBV28 and TRBJ1-5; 8 positions match TRBD1. Germline loops: CDR1 MDHEN, CDR2 SYDVKM. The CDR3 contains 20 residues. Germline trimming cut 1 base from V and 0 bases from J; bases unmatched to any gene: 14. The CDR3 region is CASSLLRVGTGSYSNQPQHF. For the CDR3, the DNA is TGTGCCAGCAGTTTATTGCGGGTGGGGACAGGTTCTTATAGCAATCAGCCCCAGCATTTT.

This clonotype showed up many times. This chain connects TRBV20-1 to TRBJ2-1; 7 positions agree with TRBD2. CDR3 length equals 16 residues. Trimming at V came to 0 bases and at J to 4 bases, leaving 9 bases not matched to a gene. Germline CDR1 is DFQATT and CDR2 is SNEGSKA (reference sequence). The CDR3 DNA follows: TGCAGTGCTAGAGATCCCCTAGCGGCAGTTTACAATGAGCAGTTCTTC. Translating it yields CSARDPLAAVYNEQFF.

The chain combines TRBV7-3 with TRBJ2-5; 11 nucleotides align to TRBD2. Germline trimming cut 5 bases from V and 5 bases from J; bases unmatched to any gene: 13. The CDR3 is 17 residues long. Germline CDR1 and CDR2: SGHTA and FQGTGA. The CDR3 loop is CASSPALKTSGAETQYF. DNA for the CDR3: TGTGCCAGCAGCCCAGCCCTGAAGACTAGCGGGGCCGAGACCCAGTACTTC.

This clonotype was seen repeatedly, ten times or more. The chain combines TRBV18 with TRBJ2-7; D call uncertain. Per the germline V gene, CDR1 is KGHSH and CDR2 is LQKENI. The CDR3 runs to 13 residues. V lost 2 bases to trimming and J lost 7 bases, with 12 bases between them. CDR3 amino acids: CASSPGTTSEQYF. In DNA form, the CDR3 reads TGTGCCAGCTCACCAGGAACTACATCTGAGCAGTACTTC.

The V and J genes are TRBV10-3 and TRBJ2-1, with unresolved D. V was shortened by 4 bases and J by 5 bases, with 9 bases between the two germline ends. The germline V gene encodes CDR1 ENHRY and CDR2 SYGVKD. This CDR3 is 13 amino acids long. Written as DNA, the CDR3 is TGTGCCATCAGTGTAGCCAATGACAATGAGCAGTTCTTC. Amino acids: CAISVANDNEQFF.

This clonotype has at least ten counts. V and J are TRBV7-6 and TRBJ2-7; 7 bases are a match to TRBD2. The V gene end was trimmed by 3 bases and the J gene end by 7 bases; junction bases not matched to a gene: 15. Germline loops: CDR1 SGHVS, CDR2 FNYEAQ. The CDR3 runs 16 residues. The CDR3 bases are TGTGCCAGCAGCTTCGAGGAGATAGCGTCCGGGGGGGAGCAGTACTTC. The encoded protein is CASSFEEIASGGEQYF.

This clonotype came up many times. J is TRBJ1-4 and V is TRBV5-1; D gene ambiguous. V shed 4 bases and J shed 7 bases, with 17 bases lying between them. The CDR3 runs to 15 residues. CDR1 and CDR2 (germline): SGHRS, YFSETQ. This CDR3 reads CASSVDPGGGEKLFF. The CDR3 DNA follows: TGCGCCAGCAGCGTGGACCCCGGCGGTGGTGAAAAACTGTTTTTT.

This clonotype has at least ten counts. The gene calls are TRBV5-1 and TRBJ2-7; no firm D call. Trimming removed 3 bases from V and 2 bases from J, with 15 bases in between. CDR3 length: 15 amino acids. Germline-derived CDR1 and CDR2 are SGHRS and YFSETQ. CDR3 DNA: TGCGCCAGCAGCTCCTCCCCCCCCAATACCTACGAGCAGTACTTC. As protein: CASSSSPPNTYEQYF.

Ten or more counts support this clonotype. The chain is built from TRBV13 and TRBJ1-1; 9 nucleotides agree with TRBD1. From germline, CDR1 is PRHDT and CDR2 FYEKMQ (reference sequence). The V gene end was trimmed by 5 bases and the J gene end by 4 bases; junction bases not matched to a gene: 8. The CDR3 runs 15 residues. CDR3 sequence: CASSARDRAATEAFF. The DNA for the CDR3 is TGTGCCAGCAGCGCCCGGGACAGGGCCGCCACTGAAGCTTTCTTT. Using reference TRBV13 and TRBJ1-1 for the parts outside the CDR3, the full variable domain is AAGVIQSPRHLIKEKRETATLKCYPIPRHDTVYWYQQGPGQDPQFLISFYEKMQSDKGSIPDRFSAQQFSDYHSELNMSSLELGDSALYFCASSARDRAATEAFFGQGTRLTVV.

This clonotype showed up many times. The chain links TRBV5-1 to TRBJ1-2; D is possibly TRBD1 (5 bases). Trimming took 4 bases from V and 2 from J, leaving 15 bases between them. This CDR3 has 15 residues. Looked up from germline, CDR1 is SGHRS and CDR2 is YFSETQ. DNA of the CDR3: TGCGCCAGCAGCGGGGGGGACGGACACAACTATGGCTACACCTTC. The encoded protein is CASSGGDGHNYGYTF.